The 8 T cell receptor beta chains given below trace back to one sample, sequenced in a study of shared clonotypes between healthy human individuals. Method: immunoSEQ multiplex PCR; TCRdb's copy keeps in-frame clones and lacks some. The data contain fewer than 550,000 clones, about 75% of them singletons. Sequencing was performed on PBMCs. The receptors originated from a woman in her 40s in good health. Some clones in this sample may be carry-over from other donors' samples.

This CDR3 is CASSLVGPNTEAFF. CDR3 nucleotides: TGTGCCAGCAGCTTAGTGGGACCGAACACTGAAGCTTTCTTT. The chain joins TRBV7-6 to TRBJ1-1; D may be TRBD1 (5 bases). CDR1 and CDR2 (germline): SGHVS, FNYEAQ. CDR3 length: 14 residues. V was shortened by 1 base and J by 1 base, with 7 bases between the two germline ends. Complete variable domain (other parts from reference TRBV7-6 and TRBJ1-1): GAGVSQSPRYKVTKRGQDVALRCDPISGHVSLYWYRQALGQGPEFLTYFNYEAQQDKSGLPNDRFSAERPEGSISTLTIQRTEQRDSAMYRCASSLVGPNTEAFFGQGTRLTVV.

The chain is built from TRBV7-2 and TRBJ1-2, with 7 bases lining up with TRBD1. CDR3 length: 16 residues. CDR1 SGHTA and CDR2 FQGNSA come from the germline V gene. V lost 1 base, J lost 2 bases, and 7 bases stayed unmatched. The CDR3 nucleotides are TGTGCCAGCAGCTTAGATCCGGCAGGGGGAAACTATGGCTACACCTTC. Amino acid sequence: CASSLDPAGGNYGYTF. Drawing the rest from reference TRBV7-2 and TRBJ1-2, the complete variable domain is GAGVSQSPSNKVTEKGKDVELRCDPISGHTALYWYRQSLGQGLEFLIYFQGNSAPDKSGLPSDRFSAERTGGSVSTLTIQRTQQEDSAVYLCASSLDPAGGNYGYTFGSGTRLTVV.

The table lists this clone with a count of one. The V call is TRBV30, the J call TRBJ2-7; TRBD2 matches 8 bases. Looked up from germline, CDR1 is GTSNPN and CDR2 is SVGIG (reference sequence). With 1 base clipped from V and 9 bases from J, the junction kept 14 bases outside the gene matches. The CDR3 is 15 residues long. As DNA, the CDR3 is TGTGCCTGGAGTGCGGGAGGGGGACCCCAGAACCCGCAGTACTTC. Its protein is CAWSAGGGPQNPQYF.

For this clone: This sample also contains other DNA sequences that code for the same CDR3. The gene calls are TRBV9 and TRBJ2-2; no clear D gene. V lost 4 bases and J lost 0, with 10 bases in between. The V gene's germline CDR1 is SGDLS and CDR2 YYNGEE. CDR3 length: 15 residues. The CDR3 sequence is CASSPRTANTGELFF. The DNA for the CDR3 is TGTGCCAGCAGCCCCAGGACGGCGAACACCGGGGAGCTGTTTTTT.

The chain carries TRBV5-1 and TRBJ2-2; a weak D match, TRBD2 (6 bases). The germline V gene has CDR1 SGHRS and CDR2 YFSETQ. V was shortened by 2 bases and J by 1 base, with 9 bases between the two germline ends. The CDR3 runs to 15 residues. CDR3: CASSFSGLNTGELFF. CDR3 DNA sequence: TGCGCCAGCAGCTTTAGCGGACTGAACACCGGGGAGCTGTTTTTT. The entire variable domain, with the rest obtained from reference TRBV5-1 and TRBJ2-2, is as follows: KAGVTQTPRYLIKTRGQQVTLSCSPISGHRSVSWYQQTPGQGLQFLFEYFSETQRNKGNFPGRFSGRQFSNSRSEMNVSTLELGDSALYLCASSFSGLNTGELFFGEGSRLTVL.

A single count supports this clone. V gene TRBV7-6 combines with J gene TRBJ1-3; 8 nucleotides align to TRBD1. The CDR3 spans 15 residues. V gave up 5 bases and J gave up 0 bases; unmatched junction bases: 3. CDR1 and CDR2 from the germline V gene are SGHVS and FNYEAQ. CDR3 nucleotides: TGTGCCAGCAGCGCAGGGGGCGACTCTGGAAACACCATATATTTT. Translation: CASSAGGDSGNTIYF.

This clone has more than one count but fewer than ten. V usage is TRBV2 and J usage is TRBJ2-7, with 9 nucleotides matching TRBD2. Germline CDR1 reads SNHLY; CDR2 reads FYNNEI. V gave up 4 bases and J gave up 4 bases; unmatched junction bases: 5. The CDR3 consists of 14 residues. CDR3 amino acids: CASSVRLAAYEQYF. The CDR3 nucleotides are TGTGCCAGCAGTGTGCGACTAGCGGCGTACGAGCAGTACTTC.

The table lists this clone with a count of one. The chain couples TRBV15 to TRBJ1-5; maybe TRBD1 (5 bases). This CDR3 has 15 amino acids. Trimming pared 5 bases from V and 5 bases from J, leaving 16 bases between. Germline-derived CDR1 and CDR2 are LNHNV and YYDKDF (reference sequence). The CDR3 here is CATSWNQGPDQPQHF. The CDR3 DNA sequence: TGTGCCACCAGCTGGAACCAGGGACCGGATCAGCCCCAGCATTTT.